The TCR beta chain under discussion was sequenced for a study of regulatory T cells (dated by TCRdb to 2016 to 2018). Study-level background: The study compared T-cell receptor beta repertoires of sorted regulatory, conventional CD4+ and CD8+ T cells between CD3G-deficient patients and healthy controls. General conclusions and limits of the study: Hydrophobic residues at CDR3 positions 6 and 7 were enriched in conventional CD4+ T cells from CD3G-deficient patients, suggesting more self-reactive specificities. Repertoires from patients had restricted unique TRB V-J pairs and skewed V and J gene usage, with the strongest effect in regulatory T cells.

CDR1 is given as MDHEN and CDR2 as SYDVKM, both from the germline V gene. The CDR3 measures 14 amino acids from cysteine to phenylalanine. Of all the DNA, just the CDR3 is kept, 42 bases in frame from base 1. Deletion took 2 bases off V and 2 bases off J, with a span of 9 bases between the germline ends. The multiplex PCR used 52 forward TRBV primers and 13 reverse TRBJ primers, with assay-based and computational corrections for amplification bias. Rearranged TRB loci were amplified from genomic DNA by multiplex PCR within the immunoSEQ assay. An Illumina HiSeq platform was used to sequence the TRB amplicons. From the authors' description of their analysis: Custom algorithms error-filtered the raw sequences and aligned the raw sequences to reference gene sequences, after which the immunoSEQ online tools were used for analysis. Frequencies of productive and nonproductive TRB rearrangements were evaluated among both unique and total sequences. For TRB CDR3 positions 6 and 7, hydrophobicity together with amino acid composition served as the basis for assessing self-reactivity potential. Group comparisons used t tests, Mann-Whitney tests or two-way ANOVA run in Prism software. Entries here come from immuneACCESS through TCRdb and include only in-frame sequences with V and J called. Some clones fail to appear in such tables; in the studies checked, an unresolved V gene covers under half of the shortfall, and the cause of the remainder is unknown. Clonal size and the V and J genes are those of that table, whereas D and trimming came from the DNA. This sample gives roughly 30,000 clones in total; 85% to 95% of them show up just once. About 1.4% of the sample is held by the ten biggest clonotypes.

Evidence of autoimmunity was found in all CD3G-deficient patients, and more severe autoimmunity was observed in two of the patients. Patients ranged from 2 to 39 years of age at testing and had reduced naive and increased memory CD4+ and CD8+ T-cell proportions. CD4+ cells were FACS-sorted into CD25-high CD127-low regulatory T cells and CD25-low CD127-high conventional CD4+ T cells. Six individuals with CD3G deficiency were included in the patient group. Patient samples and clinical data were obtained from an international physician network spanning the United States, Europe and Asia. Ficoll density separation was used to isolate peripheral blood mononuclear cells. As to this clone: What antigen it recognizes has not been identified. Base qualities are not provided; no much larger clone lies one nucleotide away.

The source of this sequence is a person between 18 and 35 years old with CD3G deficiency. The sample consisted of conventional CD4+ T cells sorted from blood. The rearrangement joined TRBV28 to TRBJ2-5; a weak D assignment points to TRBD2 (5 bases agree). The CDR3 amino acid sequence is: CASSLGGQQETQYF. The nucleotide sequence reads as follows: TGTGCCAGCAGTTTAGGCGGGCAGCAAGAGACCCAGTACTTC.